This T cell receptor (beta chain) is from a study of OX40 agonist ivuxolimab in advanced cancers. Across the study: Patient treatment consisted of intravenous ivuxolimab administration every 2 weeks at 0.01 to 10 mg/kg.

Clones were read by immunoSEQ multiplex PCR, and TCRdb kept only the in-frame ones, dropping some. The table has over 25,000 clones, more than 75% seen once. The ends were cut back, 5 bases at V and 8 bases at J, with 15 bases in the middle. The CDR3 covers 13 residues. Germline-derived CDR1 and CDR2 are SQVTM and ANQGSEA. At cycle 4 day 1, cycle 7 day 1, and baseline, blood was sampled. The TCR sequence derives from an adult with an advanced solid tumor such as melanoma, head and neck, liver or kidney cancer. The chain recombines TRBV29-1 with TRBJ1-4; tentative D call: TRBD1 (5 bases). This sample comprised CD4+ or CD8+ T cells sorted from blood, obtained in a trial of the OX40 agonist ivuxolimab. The CDR3 region has the DNA TGCAGCGTTTACGGGCGGGGGAGAGAAAAACTGTTTTTT. Its translation is CSVYGRGREKLFF. The full variable domain, rest sourced from reference TRBV29-1 and TRBJ1-4, is SAVISQKPSRDICQRGTSLTIQCQVDSQVTMMFWYRQQPGQSLTLIATANQGSEATYESGFVIDKFPISRPNLTFSTLTVSNMSPEDSSIYLCSVYGRGREKLFFGSGTQLSVL.